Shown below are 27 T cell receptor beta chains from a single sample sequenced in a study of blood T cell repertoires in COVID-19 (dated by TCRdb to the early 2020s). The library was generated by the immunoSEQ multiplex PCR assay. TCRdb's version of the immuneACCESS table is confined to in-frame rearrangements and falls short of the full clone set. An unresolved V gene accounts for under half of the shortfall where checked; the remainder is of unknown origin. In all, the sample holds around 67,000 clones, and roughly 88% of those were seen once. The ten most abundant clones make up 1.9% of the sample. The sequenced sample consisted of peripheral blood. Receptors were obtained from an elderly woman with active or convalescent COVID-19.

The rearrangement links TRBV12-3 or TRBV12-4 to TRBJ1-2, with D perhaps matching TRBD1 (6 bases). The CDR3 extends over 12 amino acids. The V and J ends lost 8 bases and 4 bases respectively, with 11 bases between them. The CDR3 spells CASLRDTYGYTF. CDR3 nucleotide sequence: TGTGCCAGCCTACGGGACACCTATGGCTACACCTTC.

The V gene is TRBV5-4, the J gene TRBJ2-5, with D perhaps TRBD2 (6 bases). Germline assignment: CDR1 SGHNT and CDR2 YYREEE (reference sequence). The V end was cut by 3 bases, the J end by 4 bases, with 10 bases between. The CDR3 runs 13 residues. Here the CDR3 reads CASSSRDSETQYF. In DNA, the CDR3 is TGTGCCAGCAGCTCCCGGGACTCAGAGACCCAGTACTTC.

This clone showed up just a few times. CDR3 DNA: TGTGCCAGCAGCCTCCGCAGGGCCGAAGAGCAGCCCCAGCATTTT. Protein: CASSLRRAEEQPQHF. This chain joins TRBV2 and TRBJ1-5, with D tentatively TRBD1 (5 bases). V was trimmed by 6 bases and J by 7 bases, leaving 19 bases between them. The CDR3 length is 15 residues. Germline CDR1 reads SNHLY; CDR2 reads FYNNEI.

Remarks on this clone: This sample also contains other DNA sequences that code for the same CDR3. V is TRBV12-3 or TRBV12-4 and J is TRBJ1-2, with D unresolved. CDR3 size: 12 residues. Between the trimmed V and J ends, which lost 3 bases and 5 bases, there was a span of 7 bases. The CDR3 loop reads CASSFGGYGYTF. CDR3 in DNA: TGTGCCAGCAGTTTCGGAGGTTATGGCTACACCTTC.

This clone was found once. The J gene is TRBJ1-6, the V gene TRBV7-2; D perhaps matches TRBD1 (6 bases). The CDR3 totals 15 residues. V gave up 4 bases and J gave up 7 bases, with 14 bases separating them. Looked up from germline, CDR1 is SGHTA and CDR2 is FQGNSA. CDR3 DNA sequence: TGTGCCAGCAGCTCCAGAGGCAGGGGAAATTCACCCCTCCACTTT. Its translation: CASSSRGRGNSPLHF.

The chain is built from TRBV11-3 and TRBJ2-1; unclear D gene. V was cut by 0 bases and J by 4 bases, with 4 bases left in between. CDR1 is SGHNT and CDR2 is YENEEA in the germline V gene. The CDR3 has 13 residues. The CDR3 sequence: CASSLDTYNEQFF. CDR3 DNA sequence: TGTGCCAGCAGCTTAGACACTTACAATGAGCAGTTCTTC.

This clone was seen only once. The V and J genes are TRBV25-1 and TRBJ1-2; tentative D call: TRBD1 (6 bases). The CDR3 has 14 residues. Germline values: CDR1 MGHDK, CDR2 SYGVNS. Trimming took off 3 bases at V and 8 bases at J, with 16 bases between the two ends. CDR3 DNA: TGTGCCAGCAGTGAGCAGGGGCGCCTTAGGGGCTACACCTTC. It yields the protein CASSEQGRLRGYTF.

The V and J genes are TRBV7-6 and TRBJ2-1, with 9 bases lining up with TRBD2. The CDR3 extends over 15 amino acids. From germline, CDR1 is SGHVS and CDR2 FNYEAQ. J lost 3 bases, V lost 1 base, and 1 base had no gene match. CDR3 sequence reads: CASSLETSGYNEQFF. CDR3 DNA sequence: TGTGCCAGCAGCTTAGAGACTAGCGGCTACAATGAGCAGTTCTTC.

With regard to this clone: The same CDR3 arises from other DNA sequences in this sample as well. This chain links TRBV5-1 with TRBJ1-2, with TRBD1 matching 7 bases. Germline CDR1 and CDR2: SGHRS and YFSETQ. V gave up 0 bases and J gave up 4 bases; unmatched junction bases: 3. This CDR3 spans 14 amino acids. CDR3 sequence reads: CASSLGQGTYGYTF. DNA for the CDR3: TGCGCCAGCAGCTTGGGACAGGGAACCTATGGCTACACCTTC. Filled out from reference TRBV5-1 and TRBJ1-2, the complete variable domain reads KAGVTQTPRYLIKTRGQQVTLSCSPISGHRSVSWYQQTPGQGLQFLFEYFSETQRNKGNFPGRFSGRQFSNSRSEMNVSTLELGDSALYLCASSLGQGTYGYTFGSGTRLTVV.

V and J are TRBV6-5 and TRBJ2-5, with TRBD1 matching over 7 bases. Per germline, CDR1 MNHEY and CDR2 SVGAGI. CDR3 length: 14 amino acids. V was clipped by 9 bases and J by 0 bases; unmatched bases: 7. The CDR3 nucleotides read TGTGCCAGTTACGCCGGGACAGACCAAGAGACCCAGTACTTC. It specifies CASYAGTDQETQYF.

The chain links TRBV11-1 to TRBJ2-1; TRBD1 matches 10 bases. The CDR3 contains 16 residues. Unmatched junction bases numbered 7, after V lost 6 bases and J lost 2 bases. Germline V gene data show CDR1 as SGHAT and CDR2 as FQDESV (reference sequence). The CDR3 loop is CASSRDRGGTYNEQFF. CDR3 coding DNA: TGTGCCAGCAGTAGGGACAGGGGAGGAACCTACAATGAGCAGTTCTTC. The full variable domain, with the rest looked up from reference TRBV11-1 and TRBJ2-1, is EAEVAQSPRYKITEKSQAVAFWCDPISGHATLYWYRQILGQGPELLVQFQDESVVDDSQLPKDRFSAERLKGVDSTLKIQPAELGDSAMYLCASSRDRGGTYNEQFFGPGTRLTVL.

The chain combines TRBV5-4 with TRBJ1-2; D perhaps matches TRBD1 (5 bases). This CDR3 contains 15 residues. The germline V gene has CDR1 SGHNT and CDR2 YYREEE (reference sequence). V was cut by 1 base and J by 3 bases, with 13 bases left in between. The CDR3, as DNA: TGTGCCAGCAGCTTGTTGGGTACGGGGGACTATGGCTACACCTTC. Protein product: CASSLLGTGDYGYTF.

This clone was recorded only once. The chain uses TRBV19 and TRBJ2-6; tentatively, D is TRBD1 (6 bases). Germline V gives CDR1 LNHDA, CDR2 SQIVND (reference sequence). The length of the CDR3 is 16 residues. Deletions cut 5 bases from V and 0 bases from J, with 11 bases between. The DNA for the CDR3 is TGTGCCAGTAGTGACCAGGGGAGCTCTGGGGCCAACGTCCTGACTTTC. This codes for CASSDQGSSGANVLTF.

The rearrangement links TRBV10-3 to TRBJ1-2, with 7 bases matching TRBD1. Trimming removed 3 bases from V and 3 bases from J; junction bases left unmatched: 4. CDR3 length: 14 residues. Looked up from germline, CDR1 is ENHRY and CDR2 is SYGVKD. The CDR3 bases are TGTGCCATCAGTGACTACAGGGGAGACTATGGCTACACCTTC. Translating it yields CAISDYRGDYGYTF.

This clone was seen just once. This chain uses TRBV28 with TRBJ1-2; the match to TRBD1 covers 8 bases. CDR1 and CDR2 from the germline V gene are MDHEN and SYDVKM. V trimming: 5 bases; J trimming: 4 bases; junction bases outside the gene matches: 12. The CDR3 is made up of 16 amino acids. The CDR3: CASSLSSRGRIYGYTF. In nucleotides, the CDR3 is TGTGCCAGCAGTCTTTCCTCCAGGGGGCGGATCTATGGCTACACCTTC.

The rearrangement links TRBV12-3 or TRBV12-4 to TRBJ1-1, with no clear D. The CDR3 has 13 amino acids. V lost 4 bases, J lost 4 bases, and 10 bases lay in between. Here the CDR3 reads CASSWTTGTEAFF. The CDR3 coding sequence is TGTGCCAGCAGTTGGACTACCGGCACTGAAGCTTTCTTT.

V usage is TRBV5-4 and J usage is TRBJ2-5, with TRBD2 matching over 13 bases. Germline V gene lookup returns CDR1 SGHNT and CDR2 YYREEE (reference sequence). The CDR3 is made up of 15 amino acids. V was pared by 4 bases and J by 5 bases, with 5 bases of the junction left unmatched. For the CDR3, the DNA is TGTGCCAGCAGCGCCGGACTAGCGGGAGATGAGACCCAGTACTTC. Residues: CASSAGLAGDETQYF.

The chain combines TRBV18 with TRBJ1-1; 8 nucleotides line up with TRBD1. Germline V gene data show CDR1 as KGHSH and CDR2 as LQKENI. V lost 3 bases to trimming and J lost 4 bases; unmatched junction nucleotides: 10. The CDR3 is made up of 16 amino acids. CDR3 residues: CASSPSSGGLGTEAFF. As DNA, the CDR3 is TGTGCCAGCTCACCCTCGTCAGGGGGCTTGGGCACTGAAGCTTTCTTT.

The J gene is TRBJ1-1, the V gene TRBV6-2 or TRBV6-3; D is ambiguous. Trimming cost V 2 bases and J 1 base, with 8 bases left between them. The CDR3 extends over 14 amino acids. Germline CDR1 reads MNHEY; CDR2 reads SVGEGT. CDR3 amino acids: CASSYRAPNTEAFF. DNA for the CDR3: TGTGCCAGCAGTTACCGCGCCCCGAACACTGAAGCTTTCTTT.

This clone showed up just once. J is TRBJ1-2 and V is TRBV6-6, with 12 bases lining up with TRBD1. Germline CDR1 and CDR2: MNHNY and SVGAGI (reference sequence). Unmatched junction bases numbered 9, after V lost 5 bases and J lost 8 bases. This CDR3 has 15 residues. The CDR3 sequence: CASSHWDRGLWGYTF. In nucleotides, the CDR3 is TGTGCCAGCAGTCACTGGGACAGGGGGCTTTGGGGCTACACCTTC.

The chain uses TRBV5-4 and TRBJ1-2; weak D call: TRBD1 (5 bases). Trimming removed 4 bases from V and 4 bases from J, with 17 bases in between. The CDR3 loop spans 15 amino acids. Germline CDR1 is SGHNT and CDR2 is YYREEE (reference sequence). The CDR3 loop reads CASSPRAGRPYGYTF. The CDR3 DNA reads TGTGCCAGCAGCCCTCGAGCAGGGAGGCCCTATGGCTACACCTTC.

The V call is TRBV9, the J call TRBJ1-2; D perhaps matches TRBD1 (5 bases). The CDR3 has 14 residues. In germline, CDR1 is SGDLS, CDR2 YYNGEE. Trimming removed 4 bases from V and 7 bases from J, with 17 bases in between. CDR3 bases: TGTGCCAGCAGCCCAAGAACAGGTACTCCTGGCTACACCTTC. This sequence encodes CASSPRTGTPGYTF.

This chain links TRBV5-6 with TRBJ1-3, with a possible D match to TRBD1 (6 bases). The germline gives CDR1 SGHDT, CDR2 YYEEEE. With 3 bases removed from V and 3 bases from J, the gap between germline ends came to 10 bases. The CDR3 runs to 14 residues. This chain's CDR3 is CASSYWGLGNTIYF. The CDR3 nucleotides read TGTGCCAGCAGCTATTGGGGGCTTGGAAACACCATATATTTT.

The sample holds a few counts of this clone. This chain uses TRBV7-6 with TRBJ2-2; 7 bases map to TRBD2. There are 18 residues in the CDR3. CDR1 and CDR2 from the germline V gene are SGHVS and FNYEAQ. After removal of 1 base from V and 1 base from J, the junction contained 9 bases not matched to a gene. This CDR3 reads CASSLGMGLAENTGELFF. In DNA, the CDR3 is TGTGCCAGCAGCTTAGGCATGGGGCTAGCGGAGAACACCGGGGAGCTGTTTTTT.

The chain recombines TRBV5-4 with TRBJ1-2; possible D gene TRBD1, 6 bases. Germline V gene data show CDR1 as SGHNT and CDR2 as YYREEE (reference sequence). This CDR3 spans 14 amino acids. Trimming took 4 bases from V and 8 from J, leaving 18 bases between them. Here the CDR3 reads CASSRESGARGYTF. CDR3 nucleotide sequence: TGTGCCAGCAGCAGGGAATCAGGGGCAAGAGGCTACACCTTC.

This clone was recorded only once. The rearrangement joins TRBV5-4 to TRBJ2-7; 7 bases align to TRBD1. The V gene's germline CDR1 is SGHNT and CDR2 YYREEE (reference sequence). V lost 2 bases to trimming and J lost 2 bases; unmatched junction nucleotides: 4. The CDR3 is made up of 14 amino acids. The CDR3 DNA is TGTGCCAGCAGCTTACGACAGGGAGCCTACGAGCAGTACTTC. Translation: CASSLRQGAYEQYF.

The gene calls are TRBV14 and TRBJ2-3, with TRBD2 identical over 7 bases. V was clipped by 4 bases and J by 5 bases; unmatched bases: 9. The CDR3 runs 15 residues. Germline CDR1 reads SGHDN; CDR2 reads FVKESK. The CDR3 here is CASSPRGSYRDTQYF. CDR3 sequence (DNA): TGTGCCAGCAGCCCGCGGGGGTCCTATAGAGATACGCAGTATTTT.